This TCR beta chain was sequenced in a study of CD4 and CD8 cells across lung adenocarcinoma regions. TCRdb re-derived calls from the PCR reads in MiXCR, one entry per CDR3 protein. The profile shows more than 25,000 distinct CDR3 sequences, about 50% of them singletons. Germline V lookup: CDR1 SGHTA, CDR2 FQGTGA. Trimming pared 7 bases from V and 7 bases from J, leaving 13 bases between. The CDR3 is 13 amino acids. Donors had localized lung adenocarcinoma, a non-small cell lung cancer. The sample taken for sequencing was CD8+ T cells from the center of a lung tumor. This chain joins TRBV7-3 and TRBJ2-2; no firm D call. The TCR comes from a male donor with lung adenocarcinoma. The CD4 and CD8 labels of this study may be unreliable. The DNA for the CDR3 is TGTGCCAGCACCCAGACGTCGGGCGGGGAGCTGTTTTTT. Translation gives CASTQTSGGELFF.